This T cell receptor (beta chain) was captured by sequencing in a study of blood T cell repertoires in COVID-19. Study as a whole: Samples of COVID-19 (acute and convalescent) were obtained from the United States, Italy and Spain. PBMCs, B-cell-depleted T cells, or T cells were the source of the cDNA or gDNA that made up the material.

Germline V CDR1 and CDR2: LNHDA, SQIVND (reference sequence). The CDR3 has 12 amino acids. The V gene lost 4 bases and the J gene lost 6 bases, with 10 bases spanning the gap. Authors' analysis steps: Amplification of reference gene primers provided the estimated nucleated cell counts. Libraries were prepared by immunoSEQ multiplex PCR; TCRdb keeps only in-frame clonotypes and omits some of them. The V and J calls and clone size come from that table; D and trimming were worked out from the DNA. The sample includes 150,000 to 200,000 clones, 84% of them seen just once. The TCR originated in a young man with active or convalescent COVID-19. The rearrangement uses TRBV19 and TRBJ2-7; weak D call: TRBD2 (6 bases). Sample: peripheral blood. CDR3 in amino acids: CASSNGGGEQYF. The CDR3, as DNA: TGTGCCAGTAGTAACGGGGGTGGCGAGCAGTACTTC.